This T cell receptor (beta chain) was profiled in a study of cytomegalovirus exposure and HLA in healthy donors. Whole-study findings and limits: From TCR beta sequences, most subjects' HLA-A and HLA-B alleles were reportedly predicted accurately. As immune exposure information, only CMV serostatus was available. Earlier analysis looked at TCR beta V segments, and most were productive about 90% or about 30% of the time. A few V segments could not be told apart, such as TRBV6-2 and TRBV6-3, and were left out.

On this clone: Its antigen is currently unknown.

The CDR3 extends over 13 amino acids. Between the trimmed V and J ends, which lost 3 bases and 11 bases, there was a span of 17 bases. Germline V gene sequence: CDR1 WSHSY, CDR2 SAAADI. The study ran its PCR with 60 Vbeta and 13 Jbeta primers. The repertoire was sequenced with immunoSEQ multiplex PCR; TCRdb's copy has only in-frame clones and lacks some. This table has about 190,000 clones, around 83% appearing once. J is TRBJ2-7 and V is TRBV10-2; tentative D call: TRBD1 (6 bases). Sequencing was performed on PBMCs. The clonotype comes from a woman aged 40 to 50 in good health and CMV-seronegative. CDR3 DNA sequence: TGCGCCAGCAGTGAAGTGACAGGTGAAAGGGAGTACTTC. Its protein product is CASSEVTGEREYF.